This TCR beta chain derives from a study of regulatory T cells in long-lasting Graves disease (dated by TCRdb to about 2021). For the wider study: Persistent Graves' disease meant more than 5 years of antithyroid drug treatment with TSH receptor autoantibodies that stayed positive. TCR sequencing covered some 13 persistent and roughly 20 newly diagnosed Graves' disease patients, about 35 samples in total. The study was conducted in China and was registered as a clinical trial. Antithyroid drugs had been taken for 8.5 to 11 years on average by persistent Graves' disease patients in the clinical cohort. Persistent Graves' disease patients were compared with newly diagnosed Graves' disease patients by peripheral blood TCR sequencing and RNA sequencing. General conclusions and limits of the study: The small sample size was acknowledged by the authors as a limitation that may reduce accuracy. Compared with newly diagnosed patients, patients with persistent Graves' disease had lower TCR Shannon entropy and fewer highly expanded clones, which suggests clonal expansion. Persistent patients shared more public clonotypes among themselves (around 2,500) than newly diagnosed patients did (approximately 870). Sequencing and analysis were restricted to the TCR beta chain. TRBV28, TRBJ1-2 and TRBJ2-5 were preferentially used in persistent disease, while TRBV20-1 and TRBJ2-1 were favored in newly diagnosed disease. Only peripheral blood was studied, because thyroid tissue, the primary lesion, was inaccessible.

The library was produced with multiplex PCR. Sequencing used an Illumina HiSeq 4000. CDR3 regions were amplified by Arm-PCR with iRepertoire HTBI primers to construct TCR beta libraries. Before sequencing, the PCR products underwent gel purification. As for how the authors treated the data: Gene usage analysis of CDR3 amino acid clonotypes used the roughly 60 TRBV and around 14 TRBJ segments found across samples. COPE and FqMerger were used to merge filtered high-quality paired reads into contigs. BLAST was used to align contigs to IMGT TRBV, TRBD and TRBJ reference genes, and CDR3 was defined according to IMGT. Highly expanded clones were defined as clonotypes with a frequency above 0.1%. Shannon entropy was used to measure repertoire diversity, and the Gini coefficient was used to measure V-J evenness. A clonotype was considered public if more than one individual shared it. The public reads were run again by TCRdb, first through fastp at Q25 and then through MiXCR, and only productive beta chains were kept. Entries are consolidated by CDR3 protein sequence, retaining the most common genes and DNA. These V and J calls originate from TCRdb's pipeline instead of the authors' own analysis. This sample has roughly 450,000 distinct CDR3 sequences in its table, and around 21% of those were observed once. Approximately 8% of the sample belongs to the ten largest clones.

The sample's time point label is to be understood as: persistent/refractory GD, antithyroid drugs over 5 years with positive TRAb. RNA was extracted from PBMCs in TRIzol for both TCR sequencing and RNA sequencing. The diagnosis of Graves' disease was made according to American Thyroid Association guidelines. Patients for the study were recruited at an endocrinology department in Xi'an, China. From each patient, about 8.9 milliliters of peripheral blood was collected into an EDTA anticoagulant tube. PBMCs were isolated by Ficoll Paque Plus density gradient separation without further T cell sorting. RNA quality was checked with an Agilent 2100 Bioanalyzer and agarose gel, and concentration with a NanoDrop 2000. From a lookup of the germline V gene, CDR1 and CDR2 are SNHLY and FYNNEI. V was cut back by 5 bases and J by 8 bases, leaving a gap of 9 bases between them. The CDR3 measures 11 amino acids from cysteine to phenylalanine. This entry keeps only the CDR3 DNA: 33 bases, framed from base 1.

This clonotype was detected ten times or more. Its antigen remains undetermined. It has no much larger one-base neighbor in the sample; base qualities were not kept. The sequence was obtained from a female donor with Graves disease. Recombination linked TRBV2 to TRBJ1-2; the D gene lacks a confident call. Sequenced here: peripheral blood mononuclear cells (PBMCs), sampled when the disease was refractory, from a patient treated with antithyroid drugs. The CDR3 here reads CASSPEEGYTF. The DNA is TGTGCCAGCAGTCCAGAGGAGGGCTACACCTTC. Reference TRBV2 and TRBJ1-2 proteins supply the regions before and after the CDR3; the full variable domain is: EPEVTQTPSHQVTQMGQEVILRCVPISNHLYFYWYRQILGQKVEFLVSFYNNEISEKSEIFDDQFSVERPDGSNFTLKIRSTKLEDSAMYFCASSPEEGYTFGSGTRLTVV.